This is a list of T cell receptor beta chains from one sample in a study of T-cell memory formation after mild COVID-19. MiXCR, applied by TCRdb to the 5' RACE reads, yields one record per CDR3 protein. The data contain 400,000 or so distinct CDR3 sequences, approximately 20% of them singletons. The sample comprised PBMCs or a T cell subset sorted from them (not recorded which). The receptors come from an adult woman who had mild COVID-19 (a few samples of this study predate the infection). Cell type and time point are not known. The CDR3 runs from the conserved cysteine through the conserved F or W. Each record gives: D gene, V gene, J gene, clone size, CDR3 DNA, CDR3 protein. D genes are given only for firm matches. Size tells how often a clone was seen (once, few, many) or the class of an expanded clone, and some rows leave it out.

.	TRBV5-1	TRBJ1-1	.	TGCGCCAGCAGCTTGGGCAACGAGGGCACTGAAGCTTTCTTT	CASSLGNEGTEAFF
TRBD1	TRBV18	TRBJ1-1	few	TGTGCCAGCTCACCTCCGCGGACAGGGAGCATTAACACTGAAGCTTTCTTT	CASSPPRTGSINTEAFF
.	TRBV7-2	TRBJ1-1	few	TGTGCCAGCAGCTTAACAGGGTTGAGTTACACTGAAGCTTTCTTT	CASSLTGLSYTEAFF
TRBD1	TRBV7-9	TRBJ1-1	few	TGTGCCAGCAGCTCTCGGACAGGGGCCCTCGGGGGCACTGAAGCTTTCTTT	CASSSRTGALGGTEAFF
.	TRBV6-6	TRBJ2-7	.	TGTGCCAGCAGTTACCGGGGGCCTCACTACGAGCAGTACTTC	CASSYRGPHYEQYF
TRBD1	TRBV28	TRBJ2-7	.	TGTGCCAGCAGTATCCCCCGGGACAGGGGGGGGTCCTACGAGCAGTACTTC	CASSIPRDRGGSYEQYF
.	TRBV2	TRBJ1-1	.	TGTGCCAGCGTGGAGGTGAACACTGAAGCTTTCTTT	CASVEVNTEAFF
.	TRBV24-1	TRBJ2-3	.	TGTGCCACCAGGGGCTCTCCGGGGGATACGCAGTATTTT	CATRGSPGDTQYF
.	TRBV20-1	TRBJ1-1	.	TGCAGTGCTAGTTCCAGGGCGAACACTGAAGCTTTCTTT	CSASSRANTEAFF
.	TRBV18	TRBJ1-5	once	TGTGCCAGCTCACCACCCACTGCGGGGGCCTACAATCAGCCCCAGCATTTT	CASSPPTAGAYNQPQHF
.	TRBV12-3/TRBV12-4	TRBJ2-5	few	TGTGCCAGCAGACCCGGGACCAAAGAGACCCAGTACTTC	CASRPGTKETQYF
.	TRBV5-4	TRBJ2-2	.	TGTGCCAGCAGCTTGAGGAGGGGGGGCAGCGCCGGGGAGCTGTTTTTT	CASSLRRGGSAGELFF
.	TRBV7-9	TRBJ1-3	.	TGTGCCAGCAGCCTCCGGGAAAACACCATATATTTT	CASSLRENTIYF
.	TRBV29-1	TRBJ2-3	.	TGCAGCGTTGAAGGGGAGTCAGTAGATACGCAGTATTTT	CSVEGESVDTQYF
TRBD1	TRBV24-1	TRBJ1-2	.	TGTGCCACCAGCAATCCCCGGGACAGGAAGAACTATGGCTACACCTTC	CATSNPRDRKNYGYTF
TRBD2	TRBV5-7	TRBJ2-5	few	TGTGCCAGCAGGTCTAGCGGGGGGTACCAAGAGACCCAGTACTTC	CASRSSGGYQETQYF
.	TRBV12-3/TRBV12-4	TRBJ2-3	.	TGTGCCAGCAGGGGGGACGCCACAGATACGCAGTATTTT	CASRGDATDTQYF
.	TRBV29-1	TRBJ1-2	few	TGCAGCGTTGAAAAGGACAGAGCTAACTATGGCTACACCTTC	CSVEKDRANYGYTF
TRBD2	TRBV7-2	TRBJ2-5	.	TGTGCCAGCACCGACCGAGGGACTATACAAGAGACCCAGTACTTC	CASTDRGTIQETQYF
.	TRBV2	TRBJ1-1	few	TGTGCCAGCCTCCCGCTGGGGGTGAACACTGAAGCTTTCTTT	CASLPLGVNTEAFF
.	TRBV12-3/TRBV12-4	TRBJ2-5	few	TGTGCCAGCAGTTTACGGCCGGGGACCCAGTACTTC	CASSLRPGTQYF
TRBD2	TRBV19	TRBJ2-5	.	TGTGCCAGTAGTACTAGGACTAGCTGGGAAGGGGAGACCCAGTACTTC	CASSTRTSWEGETQYF
.	TRBV5-1	TRBJ2-1	.	TGCGCCAGCAGCCCCCGTTTCTCCGGGTCTCGCGGATACAATGAGCAGTTCTTC	CASSPRFSGSRGYNEQFF
.	TRBV5-6	TRBJ2-3	few	TGTGCCAGCAGCTTCCCTGGGGATCTTTATACGCAGTATTTT	CASSFPGDLYTQYF
TRBD1	TRBV6-2/TRBV6-3	TRBJ2-7	.	TGTGCCAGCAGCCACCGACCTGGACAGGGGGCCGCCGAGCAGTACTTC	CASSHRPGQGAAEQYF
.	TRBV6-1	TRBJ2-7	.	TGTGCCAGCGGTGACTCCCCCCACGAGCAGTACTTC	CASGDSPHEQYF
.	TRBV20-1	TRBJ1-2	few	TGCAGTGCTAGAGATCGCGCAGGGACTAACTATGGCTACACCTTC	CSARDRAGTNYGYTF
.	TRBV6-2/TRBV6-3	TRBJ2-7	.	TGTGCCAGCAGTACGGGCAGCCCCTACGAGCAGTACTTC	CASSTGSPYEQYF
.	TRBV6-5	TRBJ1-2	few	TGTGCCAGCAGGCAACAGGGAAGCGAAAACTATGGCTACACCTTC	CASRQQGSENYGYTF
TRBD1	TRBV5-1	TRBJ1-1	.	TGCGCCAGCAGCTTGAATGGACAGGGAGGTCTGGCTGAAGCTTTCTTT	CASSLNGQGGLAEAFF
.	TRBV6-5	TRBJ1-6	.	TGTGCCAGCAGTCCCCCCCGGGTTCGGGGCTCACCCCTCCACTTT	CASSPPRVRGSPLHF
.	TRBV7-6	TRBJ1-1	.	TGTGCCAGCAGCTTAATTGTGGGACAAACAAGGGAGGGAAACACTGAAGCTTTCTTT	CASSLIVGQTREGNTEAFF
.	TRBV6-1	TRBJ2-3	few	TGTGCCAGCAGTCCCATCCGTAGGTCGGAAGGTACGCAGTATTTT	CASSPIRRSEGTQYF
.	TRBV4-3	TRBJ2-5	many	TGCGCCAGCAGCCAGCGGGGACCGACCTTCCAAGAGACCCAGTACTTC	CASSQRGPTFQETQYF
.	TRBV12-3/TRBV12-4	TRBJ1-1	.	TGTGCCAGCAGTCGTCCAGGGGTGAGTAGCACTGAAGCTTTCTTT	CASSRPGVSSTEAFF
TRBD1	TRBV5-1	TRBJ2-7	few	TGCGCCAGCAGCTGGGGGACAGTCTCTCCAGAGCAGTACTTC	CASSWGTVSPEQYF
TRBD1	TRBV12-5	TRBJ2-2	many	TGTGCTAGTGGTTTGCGGACAGGGCATGTTACCGGGGAGCTGTTTTTT	CASGLRTGHVTGELFF
.	TRBV15	TRBJ2-5	many	TGTGCCACCAGCGCTGGGGACGCAGGTCCCCAAGAGACCCAGTACTTC	CATSAGDAGPQETQYF
.	TRBV3-1	TRBJ1-3	many	TGTGCCAGCAGCCAAGACGGAAGCTCTGGAAACACCATATATTTT	CASSQDGSSGNTIYF
TRBD1	TRBV5-6	TRBJ2-3	few	TGTGCCAGCAGGGGGACAGGGGACTCAGATACGCAGTATTTT	CASRGTGDSDTQYF
.	TRBV2	TRBJ1-2	.	TGTGCCAGCAGTGTGGGAGGAGTCTATGGCTACACCTTC	CASSVGGVYGYTF
TRBD1	TRBV12-3/TRBV12-4	TRBJ1-2	few	TGTGCCAGCAGTCTGGACAGGGTAAGGCGCTACACCTTC	CASSLDRVRRYTF
TRBD2	TRBV20-1	TRBJ2-1	.	TGCAGTGCTAGAGATAATGACGGGGGGAACTACAATGAGCAGTTCTTC	CSARDNDGGNYNEQFF
.	TRBV5-5	TRBJ2-5	many	TGTGCCAGCAGCCCCACCGGGACTAGGACAGGAGAGACCCAGTACTTC	CASSPTGTRTGETQYF
TRBD2	TRBV14	TRBJ2-7	few	TGTGCCAGCAGCCGAGTACTAGCGGGAGTCGGGTACGAGCAGTACTTC	CASSRVLAGVGYEQYF
.	TRBV5-1	TRBJ1-2	.	TGCGCCAGCAGCTCCGGGGTAGCTCCTGTTTCTAACTATGGCTACACCTTC	CASSSGVAPVSNYGYTF